This TCR beta chain emerged from a study of blood T cell repertoires in COVID-19. Study as a whole: The samples span acute and convalescent COVID-19 from the United States, Italy and Spain. PBMCs, B-cell-depleted T cells, or T cells provided the cDNA or gDNA that made up the material.

Patients from Seattle were sampled longitudinally, starting during active infection. As handled by the study authors: The authors estimated nucleated cell counts from reference gene primer amplification. TCRdb keeps only in-frame clones here, not all; method: immunoSEQ multiplex PCR. V, J and clone size reflect that table, while D and trimming were determined from the DNA. The data hold approximately 120,000 clones, with about 90% observed a single time. Trimming cost V 3 bases and J 15 bases; bases outside gene matches: 8. Germline V lookup: CDR1 SGHDN, CDR2 FVKESK. CDR3 length: 14 amino acids. The sequence derives from a man aged 45-65 years with COVID-19, enrolled during active disease. The sequencing sample was made of peripheral blood. The rearrangement uses TRBV14 and TRBJ2-1; TRBD2 matches 13 bases. CDR3 region: CASSQRTSGSQLFF. CDR3 DNA sequence: TGTGCCAGCAGCCAGAGGACTAGCGGGAGTCAGTTGTTCTTC. Combining the CDR3 with reference TRBV14 and TRBJ2-1 gives the whole variable domain EAGVTQFPSHSVIEKGQTVTLRCDPISGHDNLYWYRRVMGKEIKFLLHFVKESKQDESGMPNNRFLAERTGGTYSTLKVQPAELEDSGVYFCASSQRTSGSQLFFGPGTRLTVL.